The T cell receptor (beta chain) described here comes from a study of blood T cells in healthy people across ages. Next came a second PCR, run for about 7 to 12 cycles, which used a sample-barcoded 5' primer along with a J-beta primer mix. Sequencing of every sample gave 2.5 million or more CDR3-containing paired-end reads. Each CDR3 protein is one row after TCRdb ran MiXCR on the 5' RACE reads. In the table there are some 1 million distinct CDR3 sequences, 40% to 50% of which are singletons. The CDR3 has 16 amino acids. V lost 1 base to trimming and J lost 0 bases; unmatched junction nucleotides: 3. All donors came from Russia, were Caucasian and healthy, and spanned ages about 6 to 90. For every donor, a draw yielded ten milliliters of peripheral blood. This clonotype was counted a single time. Its antigen remains unidentified. Study-wide findings and caveats: As age increased, TCR beta diversity per million T cells fell in a roughly linear fashion.

The sequenced sample consisted of blood. The receptor was isolated from a woman in her sixties in good health. This chain joins TRBV12-3 or TRBV12-4 and TRBJ2-7, with TRBD2 identical over 10 bases. Written as DNA, the CDR3 is TGTGCCAGCAGTTTAGGAAGCGGGAGGGACTCCTACGAGCAGTACTTC. Its translation: CASSLGSGRDSYEQYF.